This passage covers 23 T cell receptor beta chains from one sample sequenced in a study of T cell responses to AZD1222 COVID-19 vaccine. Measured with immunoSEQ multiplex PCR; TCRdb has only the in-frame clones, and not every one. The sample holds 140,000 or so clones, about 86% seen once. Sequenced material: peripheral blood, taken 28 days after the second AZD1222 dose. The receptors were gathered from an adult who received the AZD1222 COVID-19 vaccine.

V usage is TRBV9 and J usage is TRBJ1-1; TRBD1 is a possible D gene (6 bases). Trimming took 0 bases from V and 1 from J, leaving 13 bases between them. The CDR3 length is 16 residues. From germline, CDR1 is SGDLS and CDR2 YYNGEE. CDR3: CASSVERQASNTEAFF. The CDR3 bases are TGTGCCAGCAGCGTAGAAAGACAGGCTTCGAACACTGAAGCTTTCTTT.

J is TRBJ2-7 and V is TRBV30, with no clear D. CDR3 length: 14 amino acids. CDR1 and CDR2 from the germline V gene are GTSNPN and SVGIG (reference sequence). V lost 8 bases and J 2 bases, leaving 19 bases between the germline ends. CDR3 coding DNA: TGTGCCGGAAGTATGTTCGGGTCCACCTACGAGCAGTACTTC. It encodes CAGSMFGSTYEQYF. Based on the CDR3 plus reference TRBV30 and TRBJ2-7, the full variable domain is SQTIHQWPATLVQPVGSPLSLECTVEGTSNPNLYWYRQAAGRGLQLLFYSVGIGQISSEVPQNLSASRPQDRQFILSSKKLLLSDSGFYLCAGSMFGSTYEQYFGPGTRLTVT.

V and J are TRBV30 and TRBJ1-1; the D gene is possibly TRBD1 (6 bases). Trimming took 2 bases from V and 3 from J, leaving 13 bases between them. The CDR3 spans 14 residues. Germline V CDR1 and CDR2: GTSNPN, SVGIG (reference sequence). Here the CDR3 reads CAWSLGGGDTEAFF. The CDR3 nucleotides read TGTGCCTGGAGTTTAGGGGGAGGGGACACTGAAGCTTTCTTT. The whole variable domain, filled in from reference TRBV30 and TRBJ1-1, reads SQTIHQWPATLVQPVGSPLSLECTVEGTSNPNLYWYRQAAGRGLQLLFYSVGIGQISSEVPQNLSASRPQDRQFILSSKKLLLSDSGFYLCAWSLGGGDTEAFFGQGTRLTVV.

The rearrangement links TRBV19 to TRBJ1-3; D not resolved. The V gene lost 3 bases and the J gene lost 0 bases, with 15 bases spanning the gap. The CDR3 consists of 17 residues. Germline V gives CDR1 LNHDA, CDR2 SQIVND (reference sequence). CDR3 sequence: CASSIRPGHLSGNTIYF. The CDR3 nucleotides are TGTGCCAGTAGTATTCGCCCCGGCCACCTCTCTGGAAACACCATATATTTT. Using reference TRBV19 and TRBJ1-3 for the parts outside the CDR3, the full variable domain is DGGITQSPKYLFRKEGQNVTLSCEQNLNHDAMYWYRQDPGQGLRLIYYSQIVNDFQKGDIAEGYSVSREKKESFPLTVTSAQKNPTAFYLCASSIRPGHLSGNTIYFGEGSWLTVV.

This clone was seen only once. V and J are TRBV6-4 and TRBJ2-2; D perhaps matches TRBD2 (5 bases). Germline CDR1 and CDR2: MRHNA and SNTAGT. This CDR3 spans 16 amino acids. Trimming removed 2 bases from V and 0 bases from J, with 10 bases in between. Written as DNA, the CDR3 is TGTGCCAGCAGTGACATGGTCGGGGCGAACACCGGGGAGCTGTTTTTT. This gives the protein CASSDMVGANTGELFF.

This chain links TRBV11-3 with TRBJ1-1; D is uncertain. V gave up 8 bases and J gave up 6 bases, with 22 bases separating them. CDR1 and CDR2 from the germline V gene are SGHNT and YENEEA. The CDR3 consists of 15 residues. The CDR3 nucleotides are TGTGCCAGCCGCAATTCCAACAGTGAGAATGCTGAAGCTTTCTTT. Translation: CASRNSNSENAEAFF.

CDR3 DNA: TGCGCCAGCAGCCAAGGCGGCGCGGGGTTCCTAGCGGGAGCCTACGAGCAGTACTTC. It codes for CASSQGGAGFLAGAYEQYF. This chain joins TRBV4-1 and TRBJ2-7; the match to TRBD2 covers 10 bases. V lost 1 base and J lost 2; bases outside the gene matches: 14. The CDR3 spans 19 residues. Germline assignment: CDR1 MGHRA and CDR2 YSYEKL.

CDR3 DNA: TGTGCCAGTAACCAGGGGCTAACCTACGAGCAGTACTTC. Translated: CASNQGLTYEQYF. The V gene is TRBV19, the J gene TRBJ2-7, with TRBD1 as a possible D gene (6 bases). This CDR3 has 13 residues. The V gene's germline CDR1 is LNHDA and CDR2 SQIVND (reference sequence). The ends were cut back, 7 bases at V and 2 bases at J, with 12 bases in the middle.

CDR3 DNA: TGTGCCAGTAGTATAGGGGGACCGTACAATGAGCAGTTCTTC. This encodes CASSIGGPYNEQFF. V gene TRBV19 combines with J gene TRBJ2-1; D is possibly TRBD1 or TRBD2 (5 bases each). CDR1 and CDR2 (germline): LNHDA, SQIVND (reference sequence). Between the trimmed V and J ends, which lost 1 base and 4 bases, there was a span of 8 bases. CDR3 length: 14 residues.

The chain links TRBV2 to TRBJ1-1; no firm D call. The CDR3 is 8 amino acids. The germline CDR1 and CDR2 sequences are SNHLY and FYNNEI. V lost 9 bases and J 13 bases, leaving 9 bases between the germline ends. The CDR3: CARGDSFF. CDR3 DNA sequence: TGTGCCAGAGGTGATAGTTTCTTT.

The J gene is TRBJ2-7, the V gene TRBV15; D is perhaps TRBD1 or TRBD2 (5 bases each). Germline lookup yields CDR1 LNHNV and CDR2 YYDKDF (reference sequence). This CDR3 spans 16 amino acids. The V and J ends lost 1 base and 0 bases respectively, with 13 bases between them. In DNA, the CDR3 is TGTGCCACCAGCAGAGGCCGGGACCCTACCTCCTACGAGCAGTACTTC. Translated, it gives CATSRGRDPTSYEQYF.

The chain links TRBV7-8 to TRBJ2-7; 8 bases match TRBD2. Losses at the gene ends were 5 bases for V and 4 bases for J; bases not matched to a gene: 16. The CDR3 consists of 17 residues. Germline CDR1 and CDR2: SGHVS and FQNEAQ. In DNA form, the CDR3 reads TGTGCCAGCAGCCCCCCATTGGGGCGGGAGGATCCTTACGAGCAGTACTTC. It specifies CASSPPLGREDPYEQYF. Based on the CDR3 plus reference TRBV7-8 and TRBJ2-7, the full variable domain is GAGVSQSPRYKVAKRGQDVALRCDPISGHVSLFWYQQALGQGPEFLTYFQNEAQLDKSGLPSDRFFAERPEGSVSTLKIQRTQQEDSAVYLCASSPPLGREDPYEQYFGPGTRLTVT.

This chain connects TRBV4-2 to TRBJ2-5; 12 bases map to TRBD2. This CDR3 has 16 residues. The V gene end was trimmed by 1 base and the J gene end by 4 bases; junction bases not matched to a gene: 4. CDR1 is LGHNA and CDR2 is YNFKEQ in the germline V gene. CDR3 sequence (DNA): TGTGCCAGCAGCCAAGTTGGACTAGCGGGGTTAGAGACCCAGTACTTC. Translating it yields CASSQVGLAGLETQYF.

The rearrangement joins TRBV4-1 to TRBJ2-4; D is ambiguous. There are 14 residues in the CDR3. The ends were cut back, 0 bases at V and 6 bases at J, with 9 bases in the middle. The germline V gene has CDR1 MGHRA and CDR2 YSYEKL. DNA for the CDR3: TGCGCCAGCAGCCAAGAGAATACCCGAAACATTCAGTACTTC. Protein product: CASSQENTRNIQYF.

The CDR3 nucleotides read TGTGCCAGCAGTCTCGGGACCGCCACGGTTCAGCCCCAGCATTTT. This gives the protein CASSLGTATVQPQHF. This chain connects TRBV2 to TRBJ1-5; TRBD1 is a possible D gene (5 bases). This CDR3 has 15 amino acids. V gave up 5 bases and J gave up 6 bases, with 17 bases separating them. Germline V gives CDR1 SNHLY, CDR2 FYNNEI.

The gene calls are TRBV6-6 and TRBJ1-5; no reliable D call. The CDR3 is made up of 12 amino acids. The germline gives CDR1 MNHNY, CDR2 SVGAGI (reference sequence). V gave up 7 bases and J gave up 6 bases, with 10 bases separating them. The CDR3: CASTRGSQPQHF. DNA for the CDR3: TGTGCCAGCACCCGGGGTTCTCAGCCCCAGCATTTT.

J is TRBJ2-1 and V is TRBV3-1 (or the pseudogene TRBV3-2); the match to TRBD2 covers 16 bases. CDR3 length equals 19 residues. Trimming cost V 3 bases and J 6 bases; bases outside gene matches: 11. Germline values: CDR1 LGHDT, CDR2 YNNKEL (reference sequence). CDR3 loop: CASSHSGLAGGFRSNEQFF. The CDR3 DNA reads TGTGCCAGCAGCCACTCGGGACTAGCGGGGGGGTTTAGGAGCAATGAGCAGTTCTTC.

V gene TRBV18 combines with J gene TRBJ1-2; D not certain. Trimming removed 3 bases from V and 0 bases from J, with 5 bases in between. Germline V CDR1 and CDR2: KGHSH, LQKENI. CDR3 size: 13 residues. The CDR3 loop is CASSPDANYGYTF. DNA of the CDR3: TGTGCCAGCTCACCGGATGCTAACTATGGCTACACCTTC.

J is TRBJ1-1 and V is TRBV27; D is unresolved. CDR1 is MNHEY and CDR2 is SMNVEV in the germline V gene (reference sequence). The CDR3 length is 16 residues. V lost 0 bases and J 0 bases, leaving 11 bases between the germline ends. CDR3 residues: CASSLSTGSLNTEAFF. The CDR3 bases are TGTGCCAGCAGTTTATCGACGGGCAGCTTGAACACTGAAGCTTTCTTT.

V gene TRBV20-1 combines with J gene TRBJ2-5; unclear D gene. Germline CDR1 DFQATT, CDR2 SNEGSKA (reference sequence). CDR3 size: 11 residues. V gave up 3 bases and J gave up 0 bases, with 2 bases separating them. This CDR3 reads CSARDQETQYF. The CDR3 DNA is TGCAGTGCTAGGGACCAAGAGACCCAGTACTTC.

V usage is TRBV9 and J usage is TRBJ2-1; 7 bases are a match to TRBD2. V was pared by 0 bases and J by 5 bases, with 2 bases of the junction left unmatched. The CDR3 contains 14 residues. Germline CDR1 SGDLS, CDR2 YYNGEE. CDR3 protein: CASSVGGTNNEQFF. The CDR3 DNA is TGTGCCAGCAGCGTAGGTGGGACTAACAATGAGCAGTTCTTC. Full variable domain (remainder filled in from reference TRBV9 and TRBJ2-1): DSGVTQTPKHLITATGQRVTLRCSPRSGDLSVYWYQQSLDQGLQFLIQYYNGEERAKGNILERFSAQQFPDLHSELNLSSLELGDSALYFCASSVGGTNNEQFFGPGTRLTVL.

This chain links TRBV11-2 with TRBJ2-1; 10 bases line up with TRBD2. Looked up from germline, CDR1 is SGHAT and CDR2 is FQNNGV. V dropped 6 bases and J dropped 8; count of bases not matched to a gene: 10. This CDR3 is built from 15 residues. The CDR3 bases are TGTGCCAGCAGGGAACCGGGACTAGCGATACATGAGCAGTTCTTC. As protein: CASREPGLAIHEQFF.

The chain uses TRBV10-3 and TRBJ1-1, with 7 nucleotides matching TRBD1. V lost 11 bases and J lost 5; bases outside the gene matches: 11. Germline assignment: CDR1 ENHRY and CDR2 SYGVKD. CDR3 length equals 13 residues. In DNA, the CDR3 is TGTGCCTCAAAACGGGAGACAGGGACTGAAGCTTTCTTT. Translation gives CASKRETGTEAFF.